A single sample is the source of the 8 T cell receptor beta chains below, sequenced in a study of T cell changes during pregnancy in multiple sclerosis (dated by TCRdb to 2018 to 2020). The library was prepared using the immunoSEQ multiplex PCR assay. TCRdb provides this immuneACCESS table in a form limited to in-frame rearrangements. Some clones are lacking; in checked studies, under half of them reflect an unresolved V gene, and why the rest are absent is not known. Recorded for this sample are around 50,000 clones; about nine tenths of them occurred a single time. Roughly 0.6% of the sample belongs to the ten largest clones. Here the sequenced sample was CD4+ T cells from peripheral blood mononuclear cells, taken after pregnancy. These receptor sequences come from a female donor in good health, enrolled as a control in a pregnancy study.

The chain links TRBV4-2 to TRBJ1-5, with D possibly being TRBD1 (6 bases). The CDR3 is 15 amino acids. The germline gives CDR1 LGHNA, CDR2 YNFKEQ. Trimming took 0 bases from V and 10 from J, leaving 16 bases between them. This CDR3 reads CASSQDPGTSSPQHF. CDR3 in DNA: TGTGCCAGCAGCCAAGATCCCGGGACAAGTAGCCCCCAGCATTTT.

The V call is TRBV28, the J call TRBJ2-3; possibly TRBD2 for D (5 bases). CDR1 is MDHEN and CDR2 is SYDVKM in the germline V gene. The CDR3 covers 14 residues. V gave up 8 bases and J gave up 1 base, with 13 bases separating them. CDR3 nucleotides: TGTGCCAGCGACTCGGGGTCTCGCACAGATACGCAGTATTTT. This sequence encodes CASDSGSRTDTQYF.

The V call is TRBV14, the J call TRBJ2-2; D might be TRBD1 (5 bases). This CDR3 is built from 14 residues. V shed 4 bases and J shed 6 bases, with 12 bases lying between them. The V gene's germline CDR1 is SGHDN and CDR2 FVKESK. The CDR3 here is CASSRNRFAGELFF. The CDR3 DNA is TGTGCCAGCAGCCGGAACAGGTTCGCCGGGGAGCTGTTTTTT. The full variable domain, completed using reference TRBV14 and TRBJ2-2, is EAGVTQFPSHSVIEKGQTVTLRCDPISGHDNLYWYRRVMGKEIKFLLHFVKESKQDESGMPNNRFLAERTGGTYSTLKVQPAELEDSGVYFCASSRNRFAGELFFGEGSRLTVL.

The genes are TRBV5-5 and TRBJ1-5, with D unclear. With 0 bases removed from V and 4 bases from J, the gap between germline ends came to 5 bases. CDR1 is SGHKS, CDR2 YYEKEE, per germline (reference sequence). The CDR3 loop spans 13 amino acids. CDR3 in amino acids: CASSLGQNQPQHF. Written as DNA, the CDR3 is TGTGCCAGCAGCTTGGGGCAGAATCAGCCCCAGCATTTT.

Points on this clone: One end of the junction is discordant with germline, which a read error may explain. This chain joins TRBV10-3 and TRBJ2-7; D remains ambiguous. Germline-derived CDR1 and CDR2 are ENHRY and SYGVKD. The CDR3 has 11 amino acids. The DNA for the CDR3 is TGTGCCATCAGTTCTGAATACGAGCAATACTTC. It codes for CAISSEYEQYF.

The chain combines TRBV30 with TRBJ2-7; 16 bases are shared with TRBD2. The junction had 5 bases not matched to a gene; V was cut back by 4 bases and J by 2 bases. Germline CDR1 GTSNPN, CDR2 SVGIG (reference sequence). CDR3 length: 16 residues. CDR3 region: CAWKGLAGGRAYEQYF. CDR3 bases: TGTGCCTGGAAGGGACTAGCGGGAGGGAGGGCCTACGAGCAGTACTTC.

This chain uses TRBV7-9 with TRBJ2-5, with 8 bases lining up with TRBD2. Germline lookup yields CDR1 SEHNR and CDR2 FQNEAQ (reference sequence). V gave up 7 bases and J gave up 3 bases; unmatched junction bases: 7. The CDR3 runs to 14 residues. CDR3 DNA sequence: TGTGCCAGCACCCGGGGGGGACTAAAAGAGACCCAGTACTTC. Encoded protein: CASTRGGLKETQYF.

The rearrangement uses TRBV5-6 and TRBJ1-5; 9 positions agree with TRBD1. Unmatched junction bases numbered 14, after V lost 4 bases and J lost 0 bases. From germline, CDR1 is SGHDT and CDR2 YYEEEE. The CDR3 runs to 19 residues. The DNA of the CDR3 is TGTGCCAGCAGCCTCAACCCCGGGACAGGGCTCTATAGCAATCAGCCCCAGCATTTT. It codes for CASSLNPGTGLYSNQPQHF.